Presented here are 25 T cell receptor beta chains from one specimen sequenced in a study of blood T cell repertoires in COVID-19. Profiling relied on immunoSEQ multiplex PCR, and the TCRdb table lists in-frame clones only, not all of them. The table has about 280,000 clones, 70% to 90% seen once. Specimen: peripheral blood. Every receptor here comes from a man aged 50-59 years with active or convalescent COVID-19.

The V and J genes are TRBV6-5 and TRBJ1-1; 7 nucleotides agree with TRBD1. Losses at the gene ends were 8 bases for V and 3 bases for J; bases not matched to a gene: 9. The CDR3 contains 14 residues. Germline CDR1 MNHEY, CDR2 SVGAGI. The chain's CDR3 is CASRRGQGDTEAFF. For the CDR3, the DNA is TGTGCCAGCCGTCGGGGCCAGGGGGACACTGAAGCTTTCTTT.

This chain joins TRBV5-1 and TRBJ2-3, with D perhaps TRBD2 (6 bases). Germline V lookup: CDR1 SGHRS, CDR2 YFSETQ. V gave up 4 bases and J gave up 1 base, with 10 bases separating them. CDR3 length equals 14 residues. CDR3 nucleotide sequence: TGCGCCAGCAGCCAGGGACTCGGCACAGATACGCAGTATTTT. Its translation: CASSQGLGTDTQYF.

The chain carries TRBV7-9 and TRBJ2-2; the D gene is possibly TRBD1 (6 bases). There are 15 residues in the CDR3. In germline, CDR1 is SEHNR, CDR2 FQNEAQ (reference sequence). The V gene lost 3 bases and the J gene lost 3 bases, with 11 bases spanning the gap. In DNA form, the CDR3 reads TGTGCCAGCAGCTTTTCAGGGGTCTACACCGGGGAGCTGTTTTTT. Its translation is CASSFSGVYTGELFF.

The J gene is TRBJ1-6, the V gene TRBV7-2; D remains ambiguous. There are 16 residues in the CDR3. Germline CDR1 reads SGHTA; CDR2 reads FQGNSA. V lost 3 bases to trimming and J lost 4 bases, with 13 bases between them. CDR3 nucleotides: TGTGCCAGCAGCTTGGAGGCGGCAGCTTATAATTCACCCCTCCACTTT. As protein: CASSLEAAAYNSPLHF.

As concerns this clone: Germline and junction disagree at one end, which may indicate a read error. The chain combines TRBV5-1 with TRBJ1-2; 9 nucleotides align to TRBD1. The CDR3 is 17 amino acids. From germline, CDR1 is SGHRS and CDR2 YFSETQ. This CDR3 is CASSLGRQGGSNYRYTF. CDR3 coding DNA: TGCGCCAGCAGCTTGGGACGACAGGGGGGAAGTAACTATCGCTACACCTTC.

The J gene is TRBJ2-5, the V gene TRBV25-1; TRBD2 is a possible D gene (6 bases). CDR3 length equals 12 residues. V was clipped by 4 bases and J by 5 bases, with 8 bases between them. Germline assignment: CDR1 MGHDK and CDR2 SYGVNS. The CDR3 nucleotides read TGTGCCAGCAGTGTTGGGGGGGAGACCCAGTACTTC. Its protein product is CASSVGGETQYF.

This sequence joins TRBV6-6 and TRBJ2-4, with a weak D call TRBD2 (5 bases). The CDR3 has 13 residues. Germline V gives CDR1 MNHNY, CDR2 SVGAGI (reference sequence). The germline V and J ends were trimmed by 4 bases and 9 bases, with 13 bases remaining between them. The CDR3 sequence is CASSSPTRPIQYF. The CDR3 nucleotides are TGTGCCAGCAGTTCTCCCACTAGGCCCATTCAGTACTTC.

This clone has a handful of counts. The rearrangement links TRBV5-5 to TRBJ2-5; 8 positions agree with TRBD2. The germline gives CDR1 SGHKS, CDR2 YYEKEE (reference sequence). The CDR3 consists of 16 residues. The junction had 10 bases not matched to a gene; V was cut back by 1 base and J by 5 bases. The CDR3 nucleotides are TGTGCCAGCAGCTTGTTGGTTAGCGGGAATGGGGAGACCCAGTACTTC. It encodes CASSLLVSGNGETQYF.

The V and J genes are TRBV9 and TRBJ2-3; D is unresolved. Trimming removed 0 bases at V and 6 bases at J, with 14 bases between. The CDR3 consists of 15 residues. Germline CDR1 and CDR2: SGDLS and YYNGEE. The CDR3 sequence is CASSVDPSLGDTQYF. Here the CDR3 DNA reads TGTGCCAGCAGCGTAGATCCCTCCCTCGGGGATACGCAGTATTTT.

The V and J genes are TRBV3-1 (or the pseudogene TRBV3-2) and TRBJ2-1; D is possibly TRBD2 (7 bases). The CDR3 loop spans 15 amino acids. V was cut by 1 base and J by 4 bases, with 11 bases left in between. Germline CDR1 and CDR2: LGHDT and YNNKEL (reference sequence). CDR3 amino acids: CASSQAGGFYNEQFF. The CDR3 DNA reads as TGTGCCAGCAGCCAAGCGGGGGGCTTTTACAATGAGCAGTTCTTC.

The rearrangement joins TRBV6-6 to TRBJ2-3, with D perhaps TRBD2 (8 bases). CDR1 and CDR2 (germline): MNHNY, SVGAGI (reference sequence). The V end lost 5 bases, the J end lost 1 base, and 16 bases lay between the germline ends. The CDR3 totals 16 residues. This CDR3 reads CASSPRGGTGTDTQYF. CDR3 nucleotides: TGTGCCAGCAGTCCCCGGGGGGGGACAGGCACAGATACGCAGTATTTT.

This clone has only a few counts. This chain uses TRBV19 with TRBJ1-2; D perhaps matches TRBD1 (6 bases). The V end was cut by 10 bases, the J end by 3 bases, with 18 bases between. The CDR3 sequence is 14 residues long. Germline CDR1 reads LNHDA; CDR2 reads SQIVND (reference sequence). DNA of the CDR3: TGTGCCACCAGGGGCGCTTCCCTCCACTATGGCTACACCTTC. It codes for CATRGASLHYGYTF.

This chain connects TRBV30 to TRBJ2-7; 11 nucleotides align to TRBD2. CDR1 is GTSNPN, CDR2 SVGIG, per germline (reference sequence). CDR3 length: 15 residues. Unmatched junction bases numbered 7, after V lost 0 bases and J lost 6 bases. The CDR3 DNA sequence: TGTGCCTGGAGTGTAATACTAGCGGGAGATCGCGAGCAGTACTTC. It translates to CAWSVILAGDREQYF. The full variable domain, completed using reference TRBV30 and TRBJ2-7, is SQTIHQWPATLVQPVGSPLSLECTVEGTSNPNLYWYRQAAGRGLQLLFYSVGIGQISSEVPQNLSASRPQDRQFILSSKKLLLSDSGFYLCAWSVILAGDREQYFGPGTRLTVT.

The chain combines TRBV5-1 with TRBJ2-1; tentatively, D is TRBD2 (6 bases). CDR1 SGHRS and CDR2 YFSETQ come from the germline V gene. V lost 5 bases, J lost 0 bases, and 12 bases lay in between. The CDR3 runs to 15 residues. The CDR3 reads CASSRDGSSYNEQFF. Here the CDR3 DNA reads TGCGCCAGCAGTCGCGACGGGAGCTCCTACAATGAGCAGTTCTTC.

CDR3 sequence: CASSYTSHSLETQYF. Here the CDR3 DNA reads TGTGCCAGCAGTTATACGTCGCACAGCTTAGAGACCCAGTACTTC. V and J are TRBV6-5 and TRBJ2-5; D call uncertain. The CDR3 totals 15 residues. The ends were cut back, 3 bases at V and 4 bases at J, with 15 bases in the middle. Germline CDR1 is MNHEY and CDR2 is SVGAGI.

This chain connects TRBV5-1 to TRBJ2-7, with 11 bases lining up with TRBD2. Germline assignment: CDR1 SGHRS and CDR2 YFSETQ. J lost 4 bases, V lost 3 bases, and 0 bases had no gene match. The CDR3 totals 13 residues. CDR3 sequence (DNA): TGCGCCAGCAGCTGGACTAGCGGGTACGAGCAGTACTTC. Protein: CASSWTSGYEQYF.

The gene calls are TRBV19 and TRBJ2-2; 8 bases align to TRBD2. Germline V CDR1 and CDR2: LNHDA, SQIVND (reference sequence). The CDR3 loop spans 15 amino acids. With 5 bases clipped from V and 5 bases from J, the junction kept 7 bases outside the gene matches. The CDR3 is CASSLSGRRTGELFF. The CDR3 nucleotides are TGTGCCAGTAGTTTAAGCGGGAGACGGACCGGGGAGCTGTTTTTT.

The chain carries TRBV2 and TRBJ1-1; D unresolved. The ends were cut back, 3 bases at V and 4 bases at J, with 15 bases in the middle. The CDR3 runs 15 residues. The germline V gene encodes CDR1 SNHLY and CDR2 FYNNEI. CDR3 DNA sequence: TGTGCCAGCAGTGAGGCCTTGTTTGTTCGCACTGAAGCTTTCTTT. Its protein is CASSEALFVRTEAFF.

The rearrangement joins TRBV30 to TRBJ1-2, with a tentative D call TRBD1 (5 bases). The V end lost 1 base, the J end lost 3 bases, and 12 bases lay between the germline ends. Germline V gene lookup returns CDR1 GTSNPN and CDR2 SVGIG (reference sequence). The length of the CDR3 is 14 residues. The CDR3: CAWSGRGLHYGYTF. The CDR3 DNA reads as TGTGCCTGGAGTGGAAGGGGACTCCACTATGGCTACACCTTC.

The V call is TRBV2, the J call TRBJ2-1; a weak D match, TRBD2 (5 bases). Per the germline V gene, CDR1 is SNHLY and CDR2 is FYNNEI. The ends were cut back, 6 bases at V and 6 bases at J, with 9 bases in the middle. This CDR3 spans 12 amino acids. The CDR3 DNA follows: TGTGCCAGCAGAGGACTCAGCAATGAGCAGTTCTTC. This translates into CASRGLSNEQFF. The full variable domain, in which reference TRBV2 and TRBJ2-1 provide the parts outside the CDR3, is EPEVTQTPSHQVTQMGQEVILRCVPISNHLYFYWYRQILGQKVEFLVSFYNNEISEKSEIFDDQFSVERPDGSNFTLKIRSTKLEDSAMYFCASRGLSNEQFFGPGTRLTVL.

This chain links TRBV6-4 with TRBJ1-2; a possible D gene is TRBD1 (5 bases). The CDR3 length is 12 residues. Trimming removed 2 bases from V and 4 bases from J, with 5 bases in between. Germline V gene sequence: CDR1 MRHNA, CDR2 SNTAGT. CDR3 in DNA: TGTGCCAGCAGTGACCAGGGCTATGGCTACACCTTC. Its translation: CASSDQGYGYTF.

The rearrangement uses TRBV7-6 and TRBJ2-1; tentative D call: TRBD2 (7 bases). CDR1 and CDR2 (germline): SGHVS, FNYEAQ. The CDR3 is made up of 18 amino acids. Trimming cost V 7 bases and J 3 bases, with 25 bases left between them. The CDR3 here is CASTTQRGGGSLYNEQFF. In DNA form, the CDR3 reads TGTGCCAGCACCACCCAGAGGGGAGGGGGGAGCCTCTACAATGAGCAGTTCTTC.

The chain recombines TRBV7-9 with TRBJ1-6, with D unclear. Deletions cut 5 bases from V and 0 bases from J, with 14 bases between. Germline values: CDR1 SEHNR, CDR2 FQNEAQ (reference sequence). This CDR3 is 17 amino acids long. The CDR3 DNA is TGTGCCAGCAGCCCTTCCTCCGGGAGCTCCTATAATTCACCCCTCCACTTT. Protein product: CASSPSSGSSYNSPLHF. Drawing the rest from reference TRBV7-9 and TRBJ1-6, the complete variable domain is DTGVSQNPRHKITKRGQNVTFRCDPISEHNRLYWYRQTLGQGPEFLTYFQNEAQLEKSRLLSDRFSAERPKGSFSTLEIQRTEQGDSAMYLCASSPSSGSSYNSPLHFGNGTRLTVT.

The gene calls are TRBV27 and TRBJ2-7, with TRBD1 identical over 8 bases. CDR3 length: 17 amino acids. V gave up 0 bases and J gave up 2 bases; unmatched junction bases: 9. Per germline, CDR1 MNHEY and CDR2 SMNVEV (reference sequence). The CDR3 sequence is CASSLSPAGTGPYEQYF. In DNA form, the CDR3 reads TGTGCCAGCAGTTTATCGCCGGCCGGGACAGGACCCTACGAGCAGTACTTC.

The chain is built from TRBV15 and TRBJ2-7; TRBD1 is a possible D gene (6 bases). This CDR3 has 12 amino acids. The germline V gene has CDR1 LNHNV and CDR2 YYDKDF (reference sequence). V was shortened by 5 bases and J by 9 bases, with 14 bases between the two germline ends. In DNA form, the CDR3 reads TGTGCCACCAGCGGCACAGGGAGATCGCAGTACTTC. This sequence encodes CATSGTGRSQYF.